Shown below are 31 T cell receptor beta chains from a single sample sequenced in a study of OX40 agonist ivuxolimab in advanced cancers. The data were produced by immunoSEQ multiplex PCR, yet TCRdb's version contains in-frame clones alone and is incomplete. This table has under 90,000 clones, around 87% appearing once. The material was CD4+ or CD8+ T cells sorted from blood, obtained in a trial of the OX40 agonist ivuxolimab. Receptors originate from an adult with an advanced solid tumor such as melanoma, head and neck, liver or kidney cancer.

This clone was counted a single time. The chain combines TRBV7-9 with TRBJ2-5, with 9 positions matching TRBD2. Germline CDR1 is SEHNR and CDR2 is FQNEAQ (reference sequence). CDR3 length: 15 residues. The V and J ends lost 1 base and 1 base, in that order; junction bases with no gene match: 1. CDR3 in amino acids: CASSLGGLAQETQYF. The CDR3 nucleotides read TGTGCCAGCAGCTTAGGGGGACTAGCCCAAGAGACCCAGTACTTC.

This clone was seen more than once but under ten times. The DNA for the CDR3 is TGTGCCAGCAGCTTGGGAGGGACAATTAGCAATCAGCCCCAGCATTTT. It is translated as CASSLGGTISNQPQHF. The J gene is TRBJ1-5, the V gene TRBV5-6, with D perhaps matching TRBD1 (6 bases). The V and J ends lost 0 bases and 0 bases respectively, with 10 bases between them. The CDR3 is 16 residues long. CDR1 and CDR2 from the germline V gene are SGHDT and YYEEEE.

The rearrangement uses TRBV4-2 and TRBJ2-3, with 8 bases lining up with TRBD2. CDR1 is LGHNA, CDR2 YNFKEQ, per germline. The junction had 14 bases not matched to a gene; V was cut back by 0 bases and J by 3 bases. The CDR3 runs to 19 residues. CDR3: CASSQESGRWSGSTDTQYF. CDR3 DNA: TGTGCCAGCAGCCAAGAATCCGGGAGATGGAGCGGGAGTACAGATACGCAGTATTTT.

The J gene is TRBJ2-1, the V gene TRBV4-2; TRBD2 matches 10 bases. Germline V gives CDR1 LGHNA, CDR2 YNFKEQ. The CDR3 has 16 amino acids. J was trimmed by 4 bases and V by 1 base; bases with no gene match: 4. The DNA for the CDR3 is TGTGCCAGCAGCCAAGGATCTAGCGGGGGTTACAATGAGCAGTTCTTC. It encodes CASSQGSSGGYNEQFF.

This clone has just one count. CDR3 residues: CATRTGDHYGYTF. CDR3 coding DNA: TGTGCCACCCGGACAGGGGATCACTATGGCTACACCTTC. V gene TRBV18 combines with J gene TRBJ1-2; TRBD1 matches at 9 bases. The CDR3 extends over 13 amino acids. V was clipped by 10 bases and J by 3 bases; unmatched bases: 6. Germline CDR1 KGHSH, CDR2 LQKENI.

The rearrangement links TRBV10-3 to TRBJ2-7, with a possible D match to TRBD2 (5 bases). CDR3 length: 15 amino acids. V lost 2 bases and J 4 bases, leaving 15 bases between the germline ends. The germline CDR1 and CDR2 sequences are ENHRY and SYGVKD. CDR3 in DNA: TGTGCCATCAGTGAGAAGAGGGCGGATTCTTACGAGCAGTACTTC. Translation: CAISEKRADSYEQYF.

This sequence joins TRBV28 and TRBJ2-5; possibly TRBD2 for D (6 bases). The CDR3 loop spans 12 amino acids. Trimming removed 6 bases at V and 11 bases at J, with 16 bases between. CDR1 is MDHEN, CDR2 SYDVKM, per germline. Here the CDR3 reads CASSGLLGGQYF. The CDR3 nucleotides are TGTGCCAGCAGCGGCCTTCTTGGGGGGCAGTACTTC.

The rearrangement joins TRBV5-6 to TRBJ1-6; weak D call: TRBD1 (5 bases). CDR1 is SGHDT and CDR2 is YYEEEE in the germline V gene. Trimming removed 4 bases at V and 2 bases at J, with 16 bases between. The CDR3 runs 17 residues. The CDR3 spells CASSRHDGGAYNSPLHF. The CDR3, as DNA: TGTGCCAGCAGCCGCCACGATGGGGGTGCCTATAATTCACCCCTCCACTTT.

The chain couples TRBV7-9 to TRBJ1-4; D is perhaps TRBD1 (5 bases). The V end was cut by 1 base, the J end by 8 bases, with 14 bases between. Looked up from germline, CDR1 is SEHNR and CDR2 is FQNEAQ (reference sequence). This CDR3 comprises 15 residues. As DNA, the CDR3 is TGTGCCAGCAGCTTAGGGATTGGACAAGAGGAAAAACTGTTTTTT. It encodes CASSLGIGQEEKLFF.

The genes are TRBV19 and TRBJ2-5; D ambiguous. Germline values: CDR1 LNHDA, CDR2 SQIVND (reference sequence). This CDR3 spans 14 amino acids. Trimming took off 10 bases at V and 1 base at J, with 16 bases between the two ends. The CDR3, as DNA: TGTGCCACCCAAAAAAGACACCTCCAAGAGACCCAGTACTTC. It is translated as CATQKRHLQETQYF.

The CDR3 protein is CASRGLNSPLHF. In DNA, the CDR3 is TGTGCCAGCAGGGGGCTTAATTCACCCCTCCACTTT. The J gene is TRBJ1-6, the V gene TRBV2; tentatively, D is TRBD1 (5 bases). Between the trimmed V and J ends, which lost 6 bases and 6 bases, there was a span of 6 bases. This CDR3 is 12 amino acids long. Germline V CDR1 and CDR2: SNHLY, FYNNEI.

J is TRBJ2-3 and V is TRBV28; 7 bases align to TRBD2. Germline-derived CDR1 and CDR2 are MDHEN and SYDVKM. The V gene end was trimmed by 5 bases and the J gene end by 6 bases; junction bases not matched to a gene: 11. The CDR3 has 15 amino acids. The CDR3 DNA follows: TGTGCCAGCAGTCCTCCGGGACTATTTAGGGATACGCAGTATTTT. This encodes CASSPPGLFRDTQYF.

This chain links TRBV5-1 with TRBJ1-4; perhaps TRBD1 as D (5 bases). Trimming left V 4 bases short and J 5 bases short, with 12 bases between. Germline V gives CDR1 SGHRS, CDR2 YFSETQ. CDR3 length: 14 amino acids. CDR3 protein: CASSPTGTNEKLFF. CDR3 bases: TGCGCCAGCAGCCCCACTGGGACGAATGAAAAACTGTTTTTT. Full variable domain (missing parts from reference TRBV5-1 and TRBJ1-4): KAGVTQTPRYLIKTRGQQVTLSCSPISGHRSVSWYQQTPGQGLQFLFEYFSETQRNKGNFPGRFSGRQFSNSRSEMNVSTLELGDSALYLCASSPTGTNEKLFFGSGTQLSVL.

The CDR3 spells CASSDEGFQPQHF. For the CDR3, the DNA is TGCGCCAGCAGTGACGAGGGTTTTCAGCCCCAGCATTTT. This chain joins TRBV10-2 and TRBJ1-5; the D is unclear. Germline V gives CDR1 WSHSY, CDR2 SAAADI. The CDR3 consists of 13 residues. V shed 3 bases and J shed 6 bases, with 9 bases lying between them.

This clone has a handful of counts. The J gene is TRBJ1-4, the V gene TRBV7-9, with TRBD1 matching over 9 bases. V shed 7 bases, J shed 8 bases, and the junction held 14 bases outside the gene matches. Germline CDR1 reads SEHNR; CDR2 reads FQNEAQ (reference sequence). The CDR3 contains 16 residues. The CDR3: CASNRLPGQGDEKLFF. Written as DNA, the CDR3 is TGTGCCAGCAACCGGCTGCCGGGACAGGGAGACGAAAAACTGTTTTTT.

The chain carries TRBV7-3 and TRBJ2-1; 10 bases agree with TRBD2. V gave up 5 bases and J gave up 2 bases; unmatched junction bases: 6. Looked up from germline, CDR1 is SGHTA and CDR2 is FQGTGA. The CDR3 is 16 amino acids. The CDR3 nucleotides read TGTGCCAGCAGCCCCGCCGGGACTAGCGCCTACAATGAGCAGTTCTTC. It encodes CASSPAGTSAYNEQFF. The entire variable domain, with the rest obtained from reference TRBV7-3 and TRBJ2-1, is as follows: GAGVSQTPSNKVTEKGKYVELRCDPISGHTALYWYRQSLGQGPEFLIYFQGTGAADDSGLPNDRFFAVRPEGSVSTLKIQRTERGDSAVYLCASSPAGTSAYNEQFFGPGTRLTVL.

The CDR3 nucleotides read TGTGCCAGCAGCGTGGGACAGGCCAAAGAGACCCAGTACTTC. This codes for CASSVGQAKETQYF. V usage is TRBV7-6 and J usage is TRBJ2-5; 8 bases are shared with TRBD1. The CDR3 sequence is 14 residues long. The trim removed 5 bases at V and 3 bases at J, leaving 5 bases unmatched. CDR1 is SGHVS, CDR2 FNYEAQ, per germline.

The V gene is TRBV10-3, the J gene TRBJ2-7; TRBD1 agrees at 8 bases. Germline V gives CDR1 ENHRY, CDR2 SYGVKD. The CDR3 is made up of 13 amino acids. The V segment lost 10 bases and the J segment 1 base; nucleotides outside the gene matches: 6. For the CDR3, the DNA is TGTGCCACTGACAGGGGCCAATCCTACGAGCAGTACTTC. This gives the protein CATDRGQSYEQYF.

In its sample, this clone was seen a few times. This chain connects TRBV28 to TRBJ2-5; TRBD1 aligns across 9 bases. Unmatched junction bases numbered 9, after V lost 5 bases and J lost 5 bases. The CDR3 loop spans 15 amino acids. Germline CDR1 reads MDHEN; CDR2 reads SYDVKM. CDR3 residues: CASSGLQGARETQYF. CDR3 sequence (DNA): TGTGCCAGCAGTGGATTACAGGGGGCGCGGGAGACCCAGTACTTC.

For the CDR3, the DNA is TGTGCCAGCTCACCACCTTCTAGAGCGAACACCGGGGAGCTGTTTTTT. The encoded protein is CASSPPSRANTGELFF. The V gene is TRBV18, the J gene TRBJ2-2; unclear D gene. This CDR3 spans 16 amino acids. V lost 0 bases to trimming and J lost 0 bases, with 8 bases between them. Looked up from germline, CDR1 is KGHSH and CDR2 is LQKENI.

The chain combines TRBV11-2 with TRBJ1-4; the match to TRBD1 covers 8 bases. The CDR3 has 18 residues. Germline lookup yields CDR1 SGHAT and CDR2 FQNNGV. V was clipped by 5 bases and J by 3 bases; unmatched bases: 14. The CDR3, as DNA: TGTGCCAGCAGCCCGGGACAGGCGAGTGTTGGTTCTAATGAAAAACTGTTTTTT. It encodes CASSPGQASVGSNEKLFF.

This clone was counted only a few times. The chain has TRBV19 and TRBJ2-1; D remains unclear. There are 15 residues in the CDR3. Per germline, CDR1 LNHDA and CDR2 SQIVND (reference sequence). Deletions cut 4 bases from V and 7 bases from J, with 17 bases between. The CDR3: CASSSQSKTQNEQFF. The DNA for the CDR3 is TGTGCCAGTAGTAGCCAAAGCAAAACCCAAAATGAGCAGTTCTTC.

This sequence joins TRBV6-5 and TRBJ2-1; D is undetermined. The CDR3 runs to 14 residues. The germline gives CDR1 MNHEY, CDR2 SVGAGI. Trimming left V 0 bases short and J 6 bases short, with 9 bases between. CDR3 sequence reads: CASSYSRITNEQFF. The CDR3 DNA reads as TGTGCCAGCAGTTACTCGAGGATCACCAATGAGCAGTTCTTC.

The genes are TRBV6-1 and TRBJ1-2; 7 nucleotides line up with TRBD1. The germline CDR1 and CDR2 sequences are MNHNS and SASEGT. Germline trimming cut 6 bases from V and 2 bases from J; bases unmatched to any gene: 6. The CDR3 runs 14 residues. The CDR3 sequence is CASRRTGENYGYTF. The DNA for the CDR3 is TGTGCCAGCAGACGGACAGGTGAGAACTATGGCTACACCTTC.

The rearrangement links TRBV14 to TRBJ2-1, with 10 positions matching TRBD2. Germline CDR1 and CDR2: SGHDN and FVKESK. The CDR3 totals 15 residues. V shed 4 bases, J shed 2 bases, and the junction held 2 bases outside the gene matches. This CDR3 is CASSRLAGAYNEQFF. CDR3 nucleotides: TGTGCCAGCAGCCGCCTAGCGGGAGCCTACAATGAGCAGTTCTTC.

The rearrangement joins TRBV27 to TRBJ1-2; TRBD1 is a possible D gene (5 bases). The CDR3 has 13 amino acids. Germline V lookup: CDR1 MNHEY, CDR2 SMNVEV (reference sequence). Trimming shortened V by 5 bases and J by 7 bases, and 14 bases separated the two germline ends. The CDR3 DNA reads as TGTGCCAGCAGTACATACAGGTTTTTTGGCTACACCTTC. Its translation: CASSTYRFFGYTF.

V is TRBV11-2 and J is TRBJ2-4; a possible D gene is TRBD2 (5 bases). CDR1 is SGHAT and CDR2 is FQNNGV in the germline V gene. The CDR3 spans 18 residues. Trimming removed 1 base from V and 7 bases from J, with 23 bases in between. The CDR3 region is CASSLVLSFLGEENIQYF. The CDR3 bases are TGTGCCAGCAGCTTAGTGCTGAGTTTTTTGGGAGAGGAGAACATTCAGTACTTC.

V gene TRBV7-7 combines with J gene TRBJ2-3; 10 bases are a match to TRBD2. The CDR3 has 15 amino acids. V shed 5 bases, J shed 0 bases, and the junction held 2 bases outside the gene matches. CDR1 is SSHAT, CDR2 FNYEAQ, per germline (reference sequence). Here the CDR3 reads CASSATSGSTDTQYF. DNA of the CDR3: TGTGCCAGCAGCGCGACTAGCGGGAGCACAGATACGCAGTATTTT.

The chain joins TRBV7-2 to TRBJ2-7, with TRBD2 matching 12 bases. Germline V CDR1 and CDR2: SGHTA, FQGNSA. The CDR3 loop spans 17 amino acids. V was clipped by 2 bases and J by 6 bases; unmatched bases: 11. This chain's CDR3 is CASSLSGLAGGLREQYF. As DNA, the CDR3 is TGTGCCAGCAGCTTATCGGGTCTAGCGGGAGGGCTCCGCGAGCAGTACTTC.

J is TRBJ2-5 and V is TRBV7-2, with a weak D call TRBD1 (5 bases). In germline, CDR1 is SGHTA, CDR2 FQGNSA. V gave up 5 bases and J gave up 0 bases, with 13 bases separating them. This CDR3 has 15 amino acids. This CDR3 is CASSLRTPYQETQYF. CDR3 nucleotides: TGTGCCAGCAGCCTAAGGACACCGTACCAAGAGACCCAGTACTTC.

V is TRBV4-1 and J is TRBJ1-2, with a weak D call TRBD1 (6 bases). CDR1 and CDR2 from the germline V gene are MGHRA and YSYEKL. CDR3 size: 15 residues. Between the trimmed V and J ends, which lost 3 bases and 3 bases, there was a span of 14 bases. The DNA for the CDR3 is TGCGCCAGCAGCCAGTTTGGGGGCCTGGACTATGGCTACACCTTC. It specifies CASSQFGGLDYGYTF.